Listed below are T cell receptor beta chains from one sample, sequenced in a study of blood T cell repertoires in COVID-19. The method was immunoSEQ multiplex PCR; TCRdb's version includes in-frame clones alone and lacks a portion of them. Of 25,000 to 35,000 clones in the sample, 70% to 90% were seen once. Sequencing was carried out using peripheral blood. All receptors derive from a human donor in a cohort sampled during active COVID-19. The CDR3 runs from the conserved cysteine through the conserved F or W. The order of the fields is D gene, CDR3 length, clone size, J gene, V gene, CDR3 protein, CDR3 DNA. The D gene is left open where the match is weak. Size is stated for part of the rows, as once, few or many counts, or as a class when the clone is expanded.

-	15	-	TRBJ1-2	TRBV5-6	CASSFQGSGRYGYTF	TGTGCCAGCAGCTTTCAGGGGTCCGGGAGGTATGGCTACACCTTC
-	16	-	TRBJ2-1	TRBV3-1/TRBV3-2	CASSQAGGLNYNEQFF	TGTGCCAGCAGCCAAGCGGGGGGCCTGAACTACAATGAGCAGTTCTTC
-	15	-	TRBJ2-7	TRBV7-2	CASSKRRDRPAEQYF	TGTGCCAGCAGCAAAAGGCGGGACAGACCCGCTGAGCAGTACTTC
-	13	-	TRBJ2-3	TRBV9	CASSPSGTDTQYF	TGTGCCAGCAGCCCCTCAGGGACAGATACGCAGTATTTT
-	13	-	TRBJ2-7	TRBV4-2	CASSHGSQSEQYF	TGTGCCAGCAGCCATGGGTCACAGAGCGAGCAGTACTTC
-	12	-	TRBJ2-6	TRBV2	CASRSGANVLTF	TGTGCCAGCCGCTCTGGGGCCAACGTCCTGACTTTC
TRBD1	15	-	TRBJ2-1	TRBV5-1	CASSAGTGIDNEQFF	TGCGCCAGCAGCGCCGGGACAGGGATCGACAATGAGCAGTTCTTC
-	12	once	TRBJ2-3	TRBV7-2	CASSPITDTQYF	TGTGCCAGCAGTCCTATCACCGATACGCAGTATTTT
-	13	-	TRBJ2-1	TRBV12-3/TRBV12-4	CAVAVSSYNEQFF	TGTGCCGTAGCGGTAAGCTCCTACAATGAGCAGTTCTTC
-	13	-	TRBJ2-4	TRBV4-1	CASSLGDQNIQYF	TGCGCCAGCAGCCTCGGGGATCAAAACATTCAGTACTTC
-	14	-	TRBJ2-2	TRBV28	CASFPDSNTGELFF	TGTGCCAGCTTCCCCGATAGCAACACCGGGGAGCTGTTTTTT
-	16	once	TRBJ2-1	TRBV19	CASKPPPGGLANEQFF	TGTGCCAGTAAACCCCCACCAGGAGGGCTAGCCAATGAGCAGTTCTTC
-	13	-	TRBJ2-1	TRBV11-1	CASSAGSRGEQFF	TGTGCCAGCAGCGCCGGGTCTAGGGGTGAGCAGTTCTTC
-	16	-	TRBJ1-4	TRBV5-1	CASSLNQASTNEKLFF	TGCGCCAGCAGCTTGAACCAGGCCTCAACTAATGAAAAACTGTTTTTT
TRBD1	15	-	TRBJ2-3	TRBV7-3	CASSLDRSSTDTQYF	TGTGCCAGCAGCCTGGACAGGTCTAGCACAGATACGCAGTATTTT
TRBD1	15	-	TRBJ2-2	TRBV5-1	CASSLDRGNTGELFF	TGCGCCAGCAGCTTGGACAGGGGTAACACCGGGGAGCTGTTTTTT
-	15	few	TRBJ1-3	TRBV4-2	CASSQDQGSGNTIYF	TGTGCCAGCAGCCAAGATCAGGGATCCGGAAACACCATATATTTT
TRBD1	14	-	TRBJ2-5	TRBV11-2	CASSTTGYQETQYF	TGTGCCAGCAGCACGACAGGGTACCAAGAGACCCAGTACTTC
-	14	-	TRBJ1-6	TRBV5-1	CASSSRGTSSPLHF	TGCGCCAGCAGCTCCAGGGGTACGAGTTCACCCCTCCACTTT
TRBD2	17	-	TRBJ2-3	TRBV28	CASPPQGARTSADTQYF	TGTGCCAGCCCACCCCAGGGAGCTCGGACTAGCGCAGATACGCAGTATTTT
TRBD2	15	-	TRBJ2-1	TRBV9	CASSVSGGTYNEQFF	TGTGCCAGCAGCGTGAGCGGGGGGACGTACAATGAGCAGTTCTTC
-	18	few	TRBJ2-2	TRBV4-3	CASSQDLMGAGNTGELFF	TGCGCCAGCAGCCAAGATCTCATGGGGGCAGGGAACACCGGGGAGCTGTTTTTT
-	14	-	TRBJ2-7	TRBV9	CASSVGTNFYEQYF	TGTGCCAGCAGCGTAGGGACAAACTTCTACGAGCAGTACTTC
-	15	-	TRBJ2-3	TRBV6-5	CASSSIPKLADTQYF	TGTGCCAGCAGTTCCATCCCCAAACTAGCAGATACGCAGTATTTT
TRBD2	14	-	TRBJ2-3	TRBV7-9	CASSLSGGADTQYF	TGTGCCAGCAGCTTGAGCGGGGGGGCAGATACGCAGTATTTT
TRBD1	13	-	TRBJ2-7	TRBV4-1	CASSWDRAYEQYF	TGCGCCAGCAGCTGGGACAGAGCCTACGAGCAGTACTTC
-	15	-	TRBJ1-1	TRBV9	CASSVGQLTNTEAFF	TGTGCCAGCAGCGTAGGACAGCTAACAAACACTGAAGCTTTCTTT
-	11	-	TRBJ2-5	TRBV20-1	CSAQGSETQYF	TGCAGTGCTCAGGGTTCGGAGACCCAGTACTTC
-	14	-	TRBJ2-7	TRBV6-5	CATEPQFGFYEQYF	TGTGCCACCGAGCCTCAGTTCGGGTTCTACGAGCAGTACTTC
TRBD2	17	-	TRBJ2-7	TRBV2	CASRPLAGAFTPHEQYF	TGTGCCAGCAGGCCTCTAGCGGGGGCCTTTACTCCCCACGAGCAGTACTTC
TRBD2	16	-	TRBJ2-7	TRBV7-8	CASSSSTSGAPYEQYF	TGTGCCAGCAGCTCGTCGACTAGCGGGGCCCCCTACGAGCAGTACTTC
-	13	-	TRBJ1-2	TRBV12-3/TRBV12-4	CASSPRGNYGYTF	TGTGCCAGCAGTCCCCGCGGGAACTATGGCTACACCTTC
-	15	-	TRBJ1-2	TRBV19	CASTNSGGANYGYTF	TGTGCCAGTACTAATTCCGGGGGAGCTAACTATGGCTACACCTTC
-	15	-	TRBJ2-3	TRBV7-2	CASNSWGGRTDTQYF	TGTGCCAGCAATAGCTGGGGGGGGCGCACAGATACGCAGTATTTT
TRBD2	18	-	TRBJ2-1	TRBV6-2/TRBV6-3	CASSYGADGGGSRYEQFF	TGTGCCAGCAGTTACGGGGCGGACGGCGGGGGTTCCAGGTATGAGCAGTTCTTC
-	17	once	TRBJ2-3	TRBV7-2	CASSLDQGHSWTDTQYF	TGTGCCAGCAGCTTAGATCAGGGCCATTCCTGGACAGATACGCAGTATTTT
TRBD1	14	-	TRBJ2-5	TRBV15	CATSRGDRGETQYF	TGTGCCACCAGCAGAGGAGACAGGGGGGAGACCCAGTACTTC
-	13	once	TRBJ1-1	TRBV5-4	CASSSETDMTAFF	TGTGCCAGCAGCAGTGAGACAGATATGACGGCTTTCTTT
-	15	-	TRBJ1-5	TRBV6-2/TRBV6-3	CASSSPAGSNQPQHF	TGTGCCAGCAGTTCCCCAGCAGGGTCCAATCAGCCCCAGCATTTT
TRBD2	13	-	TRBJ2-1	TRBV2	CASRTGGRNEQFF	TGTGCCAGCAGGACGGGGGGGCGCAATGAGCAGTTCTTC
-	16	few	TRBJ1-5	TRBV19	CASSSGTPYSNQPQHF	TGTGCCAGTAGTTCTGGGACTCCCTATAGCAATCAGCCCCAGCATTTT
-	11	-	TRBJ2-7	TRBV25-1	CASSEGREQYF	TGTGCCAGCAGTGAGGGGCGCGAGCAGTACTTC
-	16	-	TRBJ1-2	TRBV7-2	CASSPSRQTSNYGYTF	TGTGCCAGCAGCCCCTCTCGACAGACAAGCAACTATGGCTACACCTTC
TRBD1	13	-	TRBJ1-1	TRBV7-2	CASSSSGGTEAFF	TGTGCCAGCAGCTCATCAGGGGGTACTGAAGCTTTCTTT
TRBD1	16	-	TRBJ1-1	TRBV5-1	CASSLDTGGSKTEAFF	TGCGCCAGCAGCTTGGATACAGGGGGGTCGAAGACTGAAGCTTTCTTT
TRBD2	14	-	TRBJ2-7	TRBV7-2	CASSWRGGGPEQYF	TGTGCCAGCAGCTGGAGGGGCGGGGGGCCCGAGCAGTACTTC
TRBD1	14	-	TRBJ2-2	TRBV5-1	CASSRTGNTGELFF	TGCGCCAGCAGCCGGACAGGGAACACCGGGGAGCTGTTTTTT
-	16	-	TRBJ2-3	TRBV9	CASSVLSREPTDTQYF	TGTGCCAGCAGCGTACTTTCAAGGGAGCCCACAGATACGCAGTATTTT
-	12	once	TRBJ1-1	TRBV27	CARGGGCAEAFF	TGTGCCAGGGGAGGGGGTTGCGCTGAAGCTTTCTTT